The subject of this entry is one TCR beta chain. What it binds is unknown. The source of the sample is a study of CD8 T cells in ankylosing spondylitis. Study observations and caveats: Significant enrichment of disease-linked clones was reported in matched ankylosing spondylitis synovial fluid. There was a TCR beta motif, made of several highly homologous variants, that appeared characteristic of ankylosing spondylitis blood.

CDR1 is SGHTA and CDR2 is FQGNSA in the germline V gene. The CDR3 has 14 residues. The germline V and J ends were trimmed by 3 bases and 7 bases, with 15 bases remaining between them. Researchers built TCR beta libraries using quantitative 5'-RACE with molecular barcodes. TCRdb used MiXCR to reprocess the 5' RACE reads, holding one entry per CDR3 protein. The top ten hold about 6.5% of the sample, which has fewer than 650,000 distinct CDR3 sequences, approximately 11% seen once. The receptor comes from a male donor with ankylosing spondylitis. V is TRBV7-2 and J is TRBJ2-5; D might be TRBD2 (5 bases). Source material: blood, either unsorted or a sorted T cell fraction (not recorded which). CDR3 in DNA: TGTGCCAGCAGCTTCGGTCTAGCCCTGGGGACCCAGTACTTC. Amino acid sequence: CASSFGLALGTQYF.